This T cell receptor (beta chain) stems from a study of spatial heterogeneity in lung cancer. This clonotype counts as medium-sized (0.01 to 0.1%). Stated time point: sample taken at primary tumor resection. Unsorted samples of tumor, nontumor lung or frozen PBMC had their whole RNA sequenced. This CDR3 region has 13 residues. The V and J ends lost 5 bases and 4 bases respectively, with 12 bases between them. Germline CDR1 reads MNHEY; CDR2 reads SMNVEV (reference sequence). Using its own MiXCR run on the 5' RACE reads, TCRdb lists one record per CDR3 protein. The data show roughly 10,000 distinct CDR3 sequences, 5.5% to 7% seen once.

Source: PBMCs, taken at surgery. This TCR was recovered from a male donor with early-stage non-small cell lung cancer. The V call is TRBV27, the J call TRBJ2-7, with D possibly called TRBD1 or TRBD2 (5 bases each). The chain's CDR3 is CASSQFGAYEQYF. In DNA, the CDR3 is TGTGCCAGCAGTCAATTCGGGGCATACGAGCAGTACTTC.